Listed below are T cell receptor beta chains from one sample, sequenced in a study of T cells expressing NK-cell markers. TCRdb derives one entry per CDR3 protein from the 5' RACE reads, leaving out DNA. This listing includes approximately 380,000 distinct CDR3 sequences. Sequencing used blood T cells: a sorted CD56 or NKG2C T cell subset, CD4+ or CD8+ T cells, or bulk PBMC T cells (not recorded which). The receptor source for this set is a man aged 18-75 years in good health. Both conserved end residues are part of each CDR3. The order of the fields is J gene, CDR3 length, V gene, CDR3 protein.

TRBJ2-1 16 TRBV3-1 CASSPPRGGAGNEQFF
TRBJ1-5 15 TRBV6-5 CASSYSGTVGEPQHF
TRBJ2-3 14 TRBV7-8 CATTLLAATDTQYF
TRBJ2-5 15 TRBV11-2 CASSLAGLGMETQYF
TRBJ2-7 15 TRBV7-2 CASSLSGTGIHEQYF
TRBJ1-4 16 TRBV6-1 CASSNRGVRANEKLFF
TRBJ2-7 13 TRBV27 CASSKGRGGEQYF
TRBJ1-3 12 TRBV12-3/TRBV12-4 CASAAGFSTIYF
TRBJ1-1 14 TRBV9 CASSVVSSAGEAFF
TRBJ1-6 16 TRBV20-1 CSARTPWDRHNSPLHF
TRBJ2-7 16 TRBV14 CASSQDMGTGGFEQYF
TRBJ2-3 18 TRBV6-5 CASSYPGGWGTSTDTQYF
TRBJ2-7 15 TRBV28 CASRRDRGRGGEQYF
TRBJ2-1 15 TRBV20-1 CSAPIGLGVLDEQFF
TRBJ2-5 16 TRBV5-4 CASSLAGGVLQETQYF
TRBJ2-1 13 TRBV7-2 CASSRTSRYEQFF
TRBJ2-5 15 TRBV5-4 CASSLAWGSQETQYF
TRBJ2-2 14 TRBV12-3/TRBV12-4 CASSLSRATGELFF
TRBJ2-5 14 TRBV6-1 CASTRTASTETQYF
TRBJ2-2 15 TRBV15 CATSRQGAGTGELFF
TRBJ1-2 16 TRBV7-9 CASSPAAGGAWGGYTF
TRBJ2-6 14 TRBV2 CASTGRSGANVLTF
TRBJ1-5 18 TRBV7-8 CASSSLTRDRERNQPQHF
TRBJ2-3 16 TRBV3-1 CASSQPGLRETDTQYF
TRBJ2-3 16 TRBV6-1 CASRGDRGRRTDTQYF
TRBJ1-5 13 TRBV20-1 CSARQGVNQPQHF
TRBJ1-4 18 TRBV5-1 CASSKRQPSPATNEKLFF
TRBJ2-7 17 TRBV5-8 CASSPRRLARGAYEQYF
TRBJ2-7 11 TRBV3-1 CATAVGRRQYF
TRBJ2-5 15 TRBV19 CASSPFDTAFGTQYF
TRBJ2-4 15 TRBV6-1 CASSVLQGAKNIQYF
TRBJ1-6 14 TRBV3-1 CASSEDRHNSPLHF
TRBJ1-2 15 TRBV3-1 CASSQFPTGTYGYTF
TRBJ1-5 14 TRBV4-2 CASSQGTTGQPQHF
TRBJ1-4 15 TRBV20-1 CSARDYGGGAVKLFF
TRBJ2-3 19 TRBV20-1 CSAPPSTSGRFRAQDTQYF
TRBJ2-1 15 TRBV7-8 CASSSPGRINNEQFF
TRBJ2-3 13 TRBV29-1 CSALKGPTDTQYF
TRBJ2-3 18 TRBV3-1 CASSPRVSGGASTDTQYF
TRBJ1-1 16 TRBV10-2 CASSEVPGAGGTEAFF
TRBJ2-2 15 TRBV5-1 CASSTRTGETGELFF
TRBJ1-2 14 TRBV29-1 CSVEETGFNYGYTF
TRBJ1-2 15 TRBV18 CASSPSVGQAYGYTF
TRBJ2-5 13 TRBV5-5 CASSFTGRETQYF
TRBJ2-5 11 TRBV12-3/TRBV12-4 CASSQQETQYF
TRBJ2-1 17 TRBV24-1 CATSDRSTSGGYNEQFF
TRBJ1-1 14 TRBV28 CASRVSLLGTEAFF